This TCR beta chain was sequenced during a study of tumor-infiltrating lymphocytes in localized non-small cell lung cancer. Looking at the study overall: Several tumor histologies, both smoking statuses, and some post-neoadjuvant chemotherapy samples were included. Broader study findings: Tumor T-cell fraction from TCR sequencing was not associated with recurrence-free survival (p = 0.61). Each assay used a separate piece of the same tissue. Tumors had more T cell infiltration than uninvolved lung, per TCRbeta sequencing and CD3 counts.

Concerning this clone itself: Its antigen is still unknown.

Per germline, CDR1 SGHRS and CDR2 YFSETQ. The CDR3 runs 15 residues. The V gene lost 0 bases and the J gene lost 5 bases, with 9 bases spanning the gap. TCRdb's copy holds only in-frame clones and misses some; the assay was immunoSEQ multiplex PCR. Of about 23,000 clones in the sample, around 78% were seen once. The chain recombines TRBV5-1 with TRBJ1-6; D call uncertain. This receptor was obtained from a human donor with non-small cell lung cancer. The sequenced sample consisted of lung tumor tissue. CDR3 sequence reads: CASSLDRRNNSPLHF. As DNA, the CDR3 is TGCGCCAGCAGCTTGGATCGGCGAAATAATTCACCCCTCCACTTT.